These 19 T cell receptor beta chains were sequenced from one sample in a study of T-cell reconstitution after alpha-beta-depleted transplantation in children. Preparation of the TCRbeta library was carried out with unique molecular identifiers. TCRdb reanalysed the PCR reads using MiXCR and keeps one entry per CDR3 protein. The repertoire includes approximately 1,000,000 distinct CDR3 sequences, roughly 29% of them detected once, and roughly 31% sits in the top ten. The sample was PBMCs, mostly from graft donor cells, taken 360 days after TCRalphabeta/CD19-depleted stem cell transplant. Receptors originate from a boy under two years old who had a stem cell transplant for SCID, so the T cells may come from the graft donor.

The sample holds a few counts of this clonotype. The chain uses TRBV12-3 or TRBV12-4 and TRBJ1-1; TRBD1 agrees at 8 bases. The CDR3 sequence is 15 residues long. The ends lost 5 bases at V and 4 bases at J; junction bases unmatched: 9. In DNA form, the CDR3 reads TGTGCCAGCAGTCTAGAACCCGGGACAGGCACTGAAGCTTTCTTT. This sequence encodes CASSLEPGTGTEAFF.

This rearrangement joins TRBV27 to TRBJ2-1; 14 positions agree with TRBD2. CDR3 length: 16 residues. The germline V gene encodes CDR1 MNHEY and CDR2 SMNVEV (reference sequence). Trimming took 6 bases from V and 6 from J; bases not matched to a gene: 7. This CDR3 is CASSGLAGGPRNEQFF. The CDR3 DNA reads as TGTGCCAGCAGCGGACTAGCGGGGGGACCTCGCAATGAGCAGTTCTTC.

This clonotype has a handful of counts. The rearrangement links TRBV12-3 or TRBV12-4 to TRBJ2-2, with D perhaps TRBD1 (7 bases). The germline V and J ends were trimmed by 5 bases and 0 bases, with 16 bases remaining between them. This CDR3 contains 17 residues. For the CDR3, the DNA is TGTGCCAGCAGTCCAATTGGAGGGGGCGCGAACACCGGGGAGCTGTTTTTT. Residues: CASSPIGGGANTGELFF.

The J gene is TRBJ1-1, the V gene TRBV4-2; perhaps TRBD1 as D (5 bases). This CDR3 contains 17 residues. Per germline, CDR1 LGHNA and CDR2 YNFKEQ. V shed 2 bases and J shed 3 bases, with 19 bases lying between them. The CDR3: CASSQPPPGIEHTEAFF. In DNA form, the CDR3 reads TGTGCCAGCAGCCAACCCCCTCCAGGGATCGAGCACACTGAAGCTTTCTTT.

V is TRBV10-3 and J is TRBJ2-6; 8 bases agree with TRBD1. The V gene end was trimmed by 3 bases and the J gene end by 1 base; junction bases not matched to a gene: 8. Germline V gene lookup returns CDR1 ENHRY and CDR2 SYGVKD. This CDR3 spans 18 amino acids. Here the CDR3 DNA reads TGTGCCATCAGTGACGGAGGACAGGGAGGTTCTGGGGCCAACGTCCTGACTTTC. This sequence encodes CAISDGGQGGSGANVLTF.

This clonotype was counted a few times. The J gene is TRBJ2-1, the V gene TRBV6-1; 8 positions agree with TRBD2. The J segment lost 10 bases and the V segment lost 5 bases, leaving 10 bases of the junction unmatched. The length of the CDR3 is 14 residues. Germline V lookup: CDR1 MNHNS, CDR2 SASEGT. The CDR3 coding sequence is TGTGCCAGCAGTCCGGGACTAGTGAGGACCGAGCAGTTCTTC. Translation gives CASSPGLVRTEQFF.

This clonotype was picked up a small number of times. The chain uses TRBV20-1 and TRBJ1-6, with a possible D match to TRBD1 (6 bases). Looked up from germline, CDR1 is DFQATT and CDR2 is SNEGSKA (reference sequence). The CDR3 runs to 13 residues. The CDR3 bases are TGCAGCTACAAAAGGGGGGCCCGTTCACCCCTCCACTTT. Protein sequence: CSYKRGARSPLHF.

The chain uses TRBV4-2 and TRBJ2-3, with 14 bases fitting TRBD2. This CDR3 has 15 residues. The V segment lost 4 bases and the J segment 7 bases; nucleotides outside the gene matches: 4. Germline CDR1 is LGHNA and CDR2 is YNFKEQ. CDR3 protein: CASSRGLAGGNTQYF. CDR3 nucleotide sequence: TGTGCCAGCAGCCGCGGACTAGCGGGGGGTAATACGCAGTATTTT.

The V gene is TRBV5-1, the J gene TRBJ1-2, with D possibly matching TRBD1 (5 bases). CDR3 length: 17 residues. The germline V gene encodes CDR1 SGHRS and CDR2 YFSETQ. V shed 0 bases and J shed 0 bases, with 15 bases lying between them. This chain's CDR3 is CASSLVGPTSSNYGYTF. The CDR3 nucleotides are TGCGCCAGCAGCTTGGTGGGACCGACCTCCTCTAACTATGGCTACACCTTC.

The V gene is TRBV15, the J gene TRBJ1-5; perhaps TRBD1 as D (5 bases). CDR1 is LNHNV and CDR2 is YYDKDF in the germline V gene (reference sequence). CDR3 length equals 14 residues. The V end was cut by 3 bases, the J end by 9 bases, with 15 bases between. CDR3 amino acids: CATSRDGGARPQHF. CDR3 bases: TGTGCCACCAGCAGGGACGGAGGGGCTCGGCCCCAGCATTTT.

This clonotype was seen more than once but under ten times. The genes are TRBV4-2 and TRBJ2-3; D is possibly TRBD2 (5 bases). The ends were cut back, 6 bases at V and 0 bases at J, with 16 bases in the middle. Looked up from germline, CDR1 is LGHNA and CDR2 is YNFKEQ. CDR3 size: 16 residues. The CDR3 sequence is CASSPSLDFSTDTQYF. The CDR3 bases are TGTGCCAGCAGTCCGTCACTAGATTTTAGCACAGATACGCAGTATTTT.

V and J are TRBV6-1 and TRBJ2-7, with D perhaps being TRBD1 or TRBD2 (5 bases each). V was cut by 6 bases and J by 5 bases, with 14 bases left in between. The CDR3 covers 13 residues. Germline loops: CDR1 MNHNS, CDR2 SASEGT. The CDR3 nucleotides read TGTGCCAGCAGGGGAGTGCAGGGCAACGAGCAGTACTTC. This codes for CASRGVQGNEQYF.

The V gene is TRBV10-3, the J gene TRBJ2-1; TRBD1 or TRBD2 may be the D gene (7 bases each). Looked up from germline, CDR1 is ENHRY and CDR2 is SYGVKD. V was cut by 0 bases and J by 2 bases, with 14 bases left in between. The CDR3 runs to 17 residues. CDR3 in amino acids: CAISESGGGGPYNEQFF. The CDR3 coding sequence is TGTGCCATCAGTGAGTCGGGAGGGGGCGGGCCCTACAATGAGCAGTTCTTC.

The gene calls are TRBV28 and TRBJ2-2; a weak D match, TRBD1 (5 bases). The germline V gene has CDR1 MDHEN and CDR2 SYDVKM. This CDR3 is built from 14 residues. Trimming removed 1 base at V and 6 bases at J, with 9 bases between. CDR3 nucleotides: TGTGCCAGCAGTTTATCAGGGATCGCCGGGGAGCTGTTTTTT. This encodes CASSLSGIAGELFF.

To note about this clonotype: This clone may be a read error of a much larger clone one base away. V and J are TRBV9 and TRBJ2-7, with 11 positions matching TRBD2. Germline CDR1 reads SGDLS; CDR2 reads YYNGEE. The CDR3 covers 15 residues. V trimming: 3 bases; J trimming: 2 bases; junction bases outside the gene matches: 4. The CDR3 DNA is TGTGCCAGCAGCGCCATTAGCGGGGGGGCCTACGAGCAGTACTTC. This sequence encodes CASSAISGGAYEQYF.

In this sample, this clonotype turned up a few times. V is TRBV19 and J is TRBJ2-1; D is unresolved. The germline gives CDR1 LNHDA, CDR2 SQIVND (reference sequence). V was shortened by 5 bases and J by 4 bases, with 18 bases between the two germline ends. The CDR3 has 16 residues. The chain's CDR3 is CASSSQRSLGYNEQFF. The CDR3 DNA reads TGTGCCAGTAGTTCCCAGAGATCGCTAGGGTACAATGAGCAGTTCTTC.

This clonotype was seen more than once but under ten times. The V gene is TRBV3-1, the J gene TRBJ2-4, with TRBD1 matching 9 bases. The J segment lost 0 bases and the V segment lost 2 bases, leaving 8 bases of the junction unmatched. The CDR3 spans 18 residues. Germline CDR1 and CDR2: LGHDT and YNNKEL (reference sequence). The CDR3 loop reads CASSQSRNRGQAKNIQYF. CDR3 bases: TGTGCCAGCAGCCAAAGCCGTAACAGGGGGCAAGCCAAAAACATTCAGTACTTC.

J is TRBJ2-3 and V is TRBV6-2 or TRBV6-3; unclear D gene. Looked up from germline, CDR1 is MNHEY and CDR2 is SVGEGT. V lost 5 bases to trimming and J lost 0 bases, with 12 bases between them. CDR3 length: 15 amino acids. In DNA, the CDR3 is TGTGCCAGCAGTCCCGGCCGACTCAGCACAGATACGCAGTATTTT. This encodes CASSPGRLSTDTQYF.

This clonotype was seen a handful of times. The chain has TRBV4-3 and TRBJ2-1; 15 bases agree with TRBD2. Per the germline V gene, CDR1 is LGHNA and CDR2 is YSLEER. V gave up 0 bases and J gave up 8 bases; unmatched junction bases: 8. The CDR3 contains 18 residues. CDR3 in DNA: TGCGCCAGCAGCCAAGATCGGGGACTAGCGGGGGGTCGCGATGAGCAGTTCTTC. Translating gives CASSQDRGLAGGRDEQFF.